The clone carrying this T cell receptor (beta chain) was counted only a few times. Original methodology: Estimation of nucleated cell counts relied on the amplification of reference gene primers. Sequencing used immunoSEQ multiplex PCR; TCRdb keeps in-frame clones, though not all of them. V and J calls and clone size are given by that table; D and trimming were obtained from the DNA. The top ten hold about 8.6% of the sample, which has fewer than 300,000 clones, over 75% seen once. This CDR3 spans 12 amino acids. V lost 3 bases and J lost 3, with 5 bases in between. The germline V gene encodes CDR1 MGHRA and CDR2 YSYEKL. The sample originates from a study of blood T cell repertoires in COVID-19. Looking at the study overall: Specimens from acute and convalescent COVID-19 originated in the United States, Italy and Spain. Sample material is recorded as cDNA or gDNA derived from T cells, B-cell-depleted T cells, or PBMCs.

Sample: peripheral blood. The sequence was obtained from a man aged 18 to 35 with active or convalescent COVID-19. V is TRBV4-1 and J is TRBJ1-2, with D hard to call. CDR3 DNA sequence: TGCGCCAGCAGCCATACAGACTATGGCTACACCTTC. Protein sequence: CASSHTDYGYTF.